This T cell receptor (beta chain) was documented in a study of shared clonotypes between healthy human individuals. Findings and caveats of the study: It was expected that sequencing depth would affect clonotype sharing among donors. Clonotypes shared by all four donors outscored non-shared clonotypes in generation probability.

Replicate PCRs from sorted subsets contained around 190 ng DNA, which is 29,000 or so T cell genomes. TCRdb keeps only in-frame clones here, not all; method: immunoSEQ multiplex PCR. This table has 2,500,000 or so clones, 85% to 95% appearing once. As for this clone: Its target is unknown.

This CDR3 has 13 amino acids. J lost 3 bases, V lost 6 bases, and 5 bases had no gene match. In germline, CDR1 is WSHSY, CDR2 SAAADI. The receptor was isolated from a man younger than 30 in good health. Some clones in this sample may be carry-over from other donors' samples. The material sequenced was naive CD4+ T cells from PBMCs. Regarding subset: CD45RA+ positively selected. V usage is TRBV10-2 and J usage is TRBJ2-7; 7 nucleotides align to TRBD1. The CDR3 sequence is CASRADRLYEQYF. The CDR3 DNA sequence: TGCGCCAGCAGGGCGGACAGGCTCTACGAGCAGTACTTC.